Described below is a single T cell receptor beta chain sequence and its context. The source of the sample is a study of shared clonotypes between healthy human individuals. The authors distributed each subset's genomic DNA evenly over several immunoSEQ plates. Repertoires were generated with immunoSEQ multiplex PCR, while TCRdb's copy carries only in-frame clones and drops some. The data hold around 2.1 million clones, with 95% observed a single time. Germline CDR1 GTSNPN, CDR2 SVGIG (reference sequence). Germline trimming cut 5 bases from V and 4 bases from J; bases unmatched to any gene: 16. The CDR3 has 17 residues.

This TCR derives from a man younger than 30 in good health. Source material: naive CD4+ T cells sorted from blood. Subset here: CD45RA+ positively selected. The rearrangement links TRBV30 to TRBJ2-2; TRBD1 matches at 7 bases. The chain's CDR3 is CAWCSGQTCTFTGELFF. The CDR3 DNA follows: TGTGCCTGGTGTTCGGGACAGACATGTACCTTCACCGGGGAGCTGTTTTTT.